This record concerns one TCR beta chain sequence. Compared with germline, one end of the junction differs, possibly owing to a read error. The data stem from a study of blood T cells in healthy people across ages. Through a sample-barcoded 5' primer and a J-beta primer mix, a second PCR was run for roughly 7 to 11 cycles. Via MiXCR, TCRdb re-called the 5' RACE reads, giving one row per CDR3 protein. The sample has approximately 760,000 distinct CDR3 sequences, around a quarter seen once; the top ten hold under 9.5%. The CDR3 has 17 residues. The germline gives CDR1 SSHAT, CDR2 FNYEAQ (reference sequence). This sample also appeared in a second study, on T cells of mothers and their children. That work contributes: M1S, a second-PCR primer, added sample barcodes and 2-4 random nucleotides. Per mother, over 8 million TCR beta CDR3 reads were obtained; per child, approximately 3.2 million. Microchimeric T cell clones that persisted were not detected.

Material: blood. This clonotype was sampled from a boy under 18 in good health. The chain employs TRBV7-7 and TRBJ2-5; 13 bases agree with TRBD2. CDR3 DNA sequence: TGTGCTAGCAGCTTAGAGGGGACTAGCGGGGTCCTGGAGACCCAGTACTTC. The encoded protein is CASSLEGTSGVLETQYF.